This TCR beta chain derives from a study of early T cells in non-severe SARS-CoV-2 infection (dated by TCRdb to the early 2020s). General notes on the study: Bulk RNA from unsorted whole blood was used for TCR sequencing, so alpha and beta chains could not be paired. On the study overall, not on this receptor specifically: VDJdb matching was skewed toward anti-spike CD8 responses, so virus-specific expansions were likely underestimated and private and CD4 specificities were missed.

This clonotype has a count of ten or more. It has no known antigen specificity. Per-nucleotide qualities are absent, and no much larger clonotype sits a single base away. This was a case-control study nested in a cohort of healthcare workers in London, UK, who had nasopharyngeal swab PCR tests and blood samples taken every week. Healthcare workers were recruited between 23 and 31 March 2020, during the week of the UK lockdown, and were followed weekly for up to about 15 weeks. The V end loses 5 bases and the J end loses 2 bases, and a stretch of 4 bases separates them. The CDR3 spans 11 residues, from the cysteine through the phenylalanine. CDR3 DNA only is kept here, 33 bases in frame from base 1. The library was prepared using 5' RACE. Sequencer: NextSeq 500. Unique molecular identifiers were attached to individual cDNA molecules in the TCR library protocol so that sequencing error and PCR bias could be corrected. TCR alpha and beta chains were both sequenced, and the abundances of alpha and beta sequences in each sample were closely correlated with each other. For the original study's pipeline: Decombinator V4 was used to annotate TCR sequences for V gene, J gene and CDR3. Expanded TCRs were defined as changing significantly between any two time points under a Poisson model with p below 0.0001. TCR abundances were normalised to the total number of TCRs sequenced per sample and were expressed as counts per million. MAIT TCRs were defined by TRAV1-2 paired with TRAJ12, TRAJ20 or TRAJ33, and iNKT TCRs by TRAV10 paired with TRAJ18. VDJdb, accessed on 1 November 2021, was searched for TCRs annotated for CMV, EBV and SARS-CoV-2, and TCRs annotated for more than one antigen were excluded. The public reads were quality trimmed at Q25 with fastp and then assembled into clones with MiXCR by TCRdb, keeping productive beta chains. Rows are combined by CDR3 protein, so each entry shows the most common genes and DNA. These V and J calls derive from TCRdb rather than the authors' analysis. This sample holds about 63,000 distinct CDR3 sequences; over 10% were observed only once. Around 4.5% of the sample is held by the ten biggest clonotypes.

The sequence was obtained from an adult who was a healthcare worker with PCR-confirmed SARS-CoV-2 infection or an uninfected control (not recorded which). The receptor chain draws on TRBV12-3 or TRBV12-4 and TRBJ2-7; the D gene is unclear. The specimen sequenced was whole blood. The CDR3 protein is CASSPAYEQYF. The DNA reads as follows: TGTGCCAGCAGTCCCGCCTACGAGCAGTACTTC.